The T cell receptor beta chain described here comes from a study of cytomegalovirus exposure and HLA in healthy donors. Study observations and caveats: Sequencing had likely introduced a cluster of highly shared sequence variants as an artifact. According to reports, the classifier identified cytomegalovirus status with high specificity and sensitivity.

Of note for this clone: The antigen is not known.

CDR1 and CDR2 from the germline V gene are SEHNR and FQNEAQ (reference sequence). V lost 2 bases and J lost 6, with 7 bases in between. This CDR3 has 13 amino acids. The PCR employed 60 Vbeta primers together with 13 Jbeta primers. Profiled with immunoSEQ multiplex PCR; TCRdb holds only in-frame clones, not every one. The repertoire holds hundreds of thousands of clones, with around 90% as singletons. This TCR came from a woman under 30 in good health and CMV-seronegative. The rearrangement links TRBV7-9 to TRBJ2-2; D unclear. Sequencing was carried out using PBMCs. The CDR3 here is CASSLSTAGELFF. The CDR3 nucleotides are TGTGCCAGCAGCTTATCCACGGCCGGGGAGCTGTTTTTT.